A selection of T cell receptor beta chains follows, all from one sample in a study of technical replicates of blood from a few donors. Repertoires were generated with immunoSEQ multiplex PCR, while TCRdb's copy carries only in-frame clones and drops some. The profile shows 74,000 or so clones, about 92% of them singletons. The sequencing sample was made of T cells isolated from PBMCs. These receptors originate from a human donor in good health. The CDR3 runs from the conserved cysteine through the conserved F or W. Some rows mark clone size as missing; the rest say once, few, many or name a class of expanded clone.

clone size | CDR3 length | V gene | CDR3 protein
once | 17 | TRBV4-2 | CASSPRRTSESYNEQFF
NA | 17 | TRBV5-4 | CASSFYPSGSGLGEQFF
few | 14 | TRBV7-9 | CASSPTGGNQPQHF
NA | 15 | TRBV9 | CASSLRGSIPEKLFF
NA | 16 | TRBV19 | CASSIAGTITYNEQFF
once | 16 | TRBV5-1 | CASSLDGLAGIHEQYF
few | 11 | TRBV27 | CASRRGSEAFF
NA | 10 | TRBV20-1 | CSTGVDTQYF
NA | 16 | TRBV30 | CAWSEGTRGGPDTQYF
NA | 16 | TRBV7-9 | CASSLLAGGNQETQYF
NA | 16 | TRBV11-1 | CASSFSSGEGAETQYF
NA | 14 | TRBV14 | CASSVTSGGNEQFF
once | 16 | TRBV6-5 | CASSYGLAHDTDTQYF
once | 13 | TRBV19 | CASTRTSNTEAFF
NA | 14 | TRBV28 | CASSLQGHTGELFF
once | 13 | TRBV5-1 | CASSFSGSYEQYF
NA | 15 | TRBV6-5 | CASSYPGTGRTEAFF
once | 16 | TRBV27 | CASSPRRDSSDYGYTF
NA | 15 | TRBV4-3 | CASSLAGMNTGELFF
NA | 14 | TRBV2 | CASSTGTEGYEQYF
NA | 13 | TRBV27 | CASRQDREHEQYF
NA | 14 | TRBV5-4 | CASSVGTGGETQYF
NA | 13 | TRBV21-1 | CASLPGQIYEQYF
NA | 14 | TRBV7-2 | CASSLNRGGQPQHF
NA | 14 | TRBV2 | CASNRAGVSNEQFF
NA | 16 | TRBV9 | CASSAGLAPNTGELFF
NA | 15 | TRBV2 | CASSEHRATDQPQHF
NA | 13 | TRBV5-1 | CASSTEGFYGYTF
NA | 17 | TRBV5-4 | CASSRRLAGVSYNEQFF
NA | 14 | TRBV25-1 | CASTEGQGNYEQYF
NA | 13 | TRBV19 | CASIWRVGTEAFF
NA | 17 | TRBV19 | CASSIRGTGGRSYEQYF
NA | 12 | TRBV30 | CAWSSQIYEQYF
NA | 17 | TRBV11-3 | CASSLELAGLNTGELFF
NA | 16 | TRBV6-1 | CASSENWGLAGNEQFF
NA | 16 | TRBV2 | CASSYPGTGDYNEQFF
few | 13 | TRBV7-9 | CASSFPTSYEQYF
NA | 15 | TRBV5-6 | CASSSLGGSKETQYF
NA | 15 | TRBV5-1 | CASSAGTGGLYEQYF
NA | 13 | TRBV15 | CATSREEVGGYTF
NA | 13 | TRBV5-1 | CASSLVSSNEQYF
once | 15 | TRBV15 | CATSTYRRRFYEQYF
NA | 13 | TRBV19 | CASSRALYDEQYF
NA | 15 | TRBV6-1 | CASTLQRDSTYEQYF